Below are 10 T cell receptor beta chains sequenced from a single sample in a study of blood T cell repertoires in COVID-19. Profiled with immunoSEQ multiplex PCR; TCRdb holds only in-frame clones, not every one. The sample lists 190,000 or so clones, approximately 84% occurring once. What was sequenced was peripheral blood. Every receptor here comes from a human donor with acute or convalescent COVID-19. The donor label of this sample is uncertain.

The chain uses TRBV3-1 (or the pseudogene TRBV3-2) and TRBJ2-1, with 11 nucleotides matching TRBD1. CDR3 length: 15 amino acids. V lost 8 bases, J lost 4 bases, and 7 bases stayed unmatched. Germline values: CDR1 LGHDT, CDR2 YNNKEL (reference sequence). CDR3 amino acids: CASATGTGGYNEQFF. For the CDR3, the DNA is TGTGCCAGCGCCACCGGGACAGGGGGGTACAATGAGCAGTTCTTC.

The V call is TRBV21-1, the J call TRBJ2-7; the DNA was not compared with TRBD1, the D call given in the table. TRBV21-1 is classified as a pseudogene. The CDR3 runs 14 residues. Written as DNA, the CDR3 is TGTGCCAGCGCTCGGCAGGCCAGTAAGTACGAGCAGTACTTC. It is translated as CASARQASKYEQYF.

This sequence joins TRBV7-9 and TRBJ1-4, with 7 bases fitting TRBD1. V shed 5 bases, J shed 12 bases, and the junction held 15 bases outside the gene matches. The CDR3 is 15 residues long. Germline lookup yields CDR1 SEHNR and CDR2 FQNEAQ (reference sequence). This CDR3 reads CASSRWDSLNEELFF. The CDR3 nucleotides read TGTGCCAGCAGCCGTTGGGACAGTCTTAATGAGGAACTGTTTTTT. Full variable domain (remainder filled in from reference TRBV7-9 and TRBJ1-4): DTGVSQNPRHKITKRGQNVTFRCDPISEHNRLYWYRQTLGQGPEFLTYFQNEAQLEKSRLLSDRFSAERPKGSFSTLEIQRTEQGDSAMYLCASSRWDSLNEELFFGSGTQLSVL.

The chain links TRBV30 to TRBJ1-5, with unresolved D. This CDR3 has 13 amino acids. Germline CDR1 is GTSNPN and CDR2 is SVGIG (reference sequence). Trimming left V 2 bases short and J 0 bases short, with 5 bases between. CDR3 residues: CAWSSDSNQPQHF. The CDR3 DNA follows: TGTGCCTGGAGTAGCGATAGCAATCAGCCCCAGCATTTT.

This clone was counted only a few times. V gene TRBV7-7 combines with J gene TRBJ2-4, with 8 bases lining up with TRBD2. This CDR3 has 15 residues. The ends lost 5 bases at V and 1 base at J; junction bases unmatched: 4. The germline V gene has CDR1 SSHAT and CDR2 FNYEAQ (reference sequence). CDR3 DNA: TGTGCCAGCAGCCCCGGGAGGGTTGCCAAAAACATTCAGTACTTC. Translated, it gives CASSPGRVAKNIQYF.

This clone was found once. At the DNA level, this CDR3 is encoded by other sequences in the same sample as well. The chain recombines TRBV29-1 with TRBJ2-2; TRBD1 agrees at 7 bases. CDR1 SQVTM and CDR2 ANQGSEA come from the germline V gene. V shed 6 bases and J 1 base; nucleotides not matched to a gene: 2. This CDR3 has 13 amino acids. The CDR3 sequence: CSVRQGNTGELFF. The CDR3 coding sequence is TGCAGCGTCCGACAGGGGAACACCGGGGAGCTGTTTTTT.

This clone has just a few counts. The V and J genes are TRBV6-6 and TRBJ1-5; no firm D call. The germline CDR1 and CDR2 sequences are MNHNY and SVGAGI (reference sequence). CDR3 length: 15 residues. Trimming cost V 7 bases and J 3 bases, with 16 bases left between them. The CDR3 protein is CASTPRERINQPQHF. CDR3 bases: TGTGCCAGCACCCCCCGCGAACGCATCAATCAGCCCCAGCATTTT.

The rearrangement links TRBV18 to TRBJ2-7; TRBD2 agrees at 15 bases. The CDR3 extends over 18 amino acids. Per the germline V gene, CDR1 is KGHSH and CDR2 is LQKENI. Trimming took 3 bases from V and 0 from J; bases not matched to a gene: 6. The CDR3 DNA reads as TGTGCCAGCTCACCCTTGGGACTAGCGGGAGGTACCTCCTACGAGCAGTACTTC. It encodes CASSPLGLAGGTSYEQYF.

A word on this clone: This sample includes further DNA sequences coding for the same CDR3. The V call is TRBV9, the J call TRBJ2-3; no definite D call. Trimming cost V 2 bases and J 0 bases, with 7 bases left between them. Per the germline V gene, CDR1 is SGDLS and CDR2 is YYNGEE. CDR3 length: 14 amino acids. CDR3 in amino acids: CASSVQASTDTQYF. The CDR3 nucleotides are TGTGCCAGCAGCGTGCAAGCTAGCACAGATACGCAGTATTTT.

V gene TRBV7-9 combines with J gene TRBJ1-2, with 7 nucleotides matching TRBD1. Germline-derived CDR1 and CDR2 are SEHNR and FQNEAQ (reference sequence). V gave up 1 base and J gave up 2 bases; unmatched junction bases: 7. The CDR3 extends over 16 amino acids. CDR3 coding DNA: TGTGCCAGCAGCTTAGTTGTCGGACAGGCCAACTATGGCTACACCTTC. Its translation: CASSLVVGQANYGYTF. Full variable domain (rest looked up from reference TRBV7-9 and TRBJ1-2): DTGVSQNPRHKITKRGQNVTFRCDPISEHNRLYWYRQTLGQGPEFLTYFQNEAQLEKSRLLSDRFSAERPKGSFSTLEIQRTEQGDSAMYLCASSLVVGQANYGYTFGSGTRLTVV.